This is a list of T cell receptor beta chains from one sample in a study of Ad26.COV2.S vaccination and SARS-CoV-2 variants. This table comes from immunoSEQ multiplex PCR, and its TCRdb copy is limited to in-frame clones, with some not included. Of tens of thousands of clones listed, 65% to 90% are singletons. The source material was peripheral blood, sampled after recovery from COVID-19. The receptors stem from a human donor who had recovered from COVID-19. Both conserved end residues are part of each CDR3. D genes are given only for firm matches. Size is stated for part of the rows, as once, few or many counts, or as a class when the clone is expanded.

V	size	J	D	length	DNA	CDR3
TRBV3-1/TRBV3-2	.	TRBJ1-1	.	12	TGTGCCAGCAGCCAGGGAGCGGCTGAAGCTTTCTTT	CASSQGAAEAFF
TRBV18	.	TRBJ1-2	.	14	TGTGCCAGCTCACCACCGTATAGGGAAAGTGGCTACACCTTC	CASSPPYRESGYTF
TRBV24-1	.	TRBJ2-5	.	15	TGTGCCACCAGTGAACGGACCTGGCGCCAAGAGACCCAGTACTTC	CATSERTWRQETQYF
TRBV7-3	.	TRBJ1-2	.	15	TGTGCCAGCAGCCCCTCGCCCGGACTACACTATGGCTACACCTTC	CASSPSPGLHYGYTF
TRBV29-1	.	TRBJ1-3	TRBD1	13	TGCAGCGTCTTACAGGGGTCTGGAAACACCATATATTTT	CSVLQGSGNTIYF
TRBV28	.	TRBJ1-1	.	15	TGTGCCAGCAATTTCAGCCCCGTCAGGTTCACTGAAGCTTTCTTT	CASNFSPVRFTEAFF
TRBV18	.	TRBJ1-3	.	16	TGTGCCAGCTCACCACCTGGCTCGGGCCCCGGAAACACCATATATTTT	CASSPPGSGPGNTIYF
TRBV7-3	.	TRBJ1-2	.	17	TGTGCCAGCAGCTCCTTTGGGGGGGGTACAGGGACCTATGGCTACACCTTC	CASSSFGGGTGTYGYTF
TRBV30	.	TRBJ2-7	.	14	TGTGCCTGGAGTAAAGTGCCCAGAAGTTACGAGCAGTACTTC	CAWSKVPRSYEQYF
TRBV28	.	TRBJ1-1	.	13	TGTGCCAGCAGTCCAACTCGGACAGCCAAAGCTTTCTTT	CASSPTRTAKAFF
TRBV18	.	TRBJ1-2	.	14	TGTGCCAGCTCACCGGGCGAGTCGCTCCCTGGCTACACCTTC	CASSPGESLPGYTF
TRBV7-9	.	TRBJ2-2	.	12	TGTGCCAGCAGCCTAAGTACCGGGGAGCTGTTTTTT	CASSLSTGELFF
TRBV20-1	.	TRBJ1-3	.	16	TGCAGTGCTAGTGGGGGGCTCTACCACTCTGGAAACACCATATATTTT	CSASGGLYHSGNTIYF
TRBV18	.	TRBJ2-1	TRBD2	15	TGTGCCAGCTCACCGACTAGCGGGGGGTACAATGAGCAGTTCTTC	CASSPTSGGYNEQFF
TRBV2	few	TRBJ1-2	TRBD1	16	TGTGCCAGCAGCGCGGACAGGGCGTCAGCTCGCTATGGCTACACCTTC	CASSADRASARYGYTF
TRBV6-5	.	TRBJ1-2	TRBD1	15	TGTGCCAGCAGTAGCTTCCAAGGGGGCGGGTATGGCTACACCTTC	CASSSFQGGGYGYTF
TRBV29-1	once	TRBJ1-2	.	12	TGCAGCGTTGACCCGCCGAGCTATGGCTACACCTTC	CSVDPPSYGYTF
TRBV11-1	.	TRBJ1-6	.	16	TGTGCCAGCAGCTCAGGGTCAGGGGTGAGGAATTCACCCCTCCACTTT	CASSSGSGVRNSPLHF
TRBV3-1/TRBV3-2	.	TRBJ1-1	.	12	TGTGCCAGCAGCCAACCTGGGTCTGAAGCTTTCTTT	CASSQPGSEAFF
TRBV4-1	.	TRBJ1-2	.	15	TGCGCCAGCAGCCAAGATGACGGCCTAAACTATGGCTACACCTTC	CASSQDDGLNYGYTF
TRBV3-1/TRBV3-2	once	TRBJ2-4	TRBD2	14	TGTGCCAGCAGCCAATCTAGCGGGGGAAACATTCAGTACTTC	CASSQSSGGNIQYF
TRBV10-3	.	TRBJ1-4	.	13	TGTGCCATCAGTGATTGGGGGGGTGAAAAACTGTTTTTT	CAISDWGGEKLFF
TRBV5-1	.	TRBJ1-1	.	14	TGCGCCAGCAGCTTTACGGGGGCGAACACTGAAGCTTTCTTT	CASSFTGANTEAFF
TRBV10-3	few	TRBJ1-5	TRBD1	19	TGTGCCATCAGTGAGTCACCGGGACAGGGGGTAGGAAGCTATCAGCCCCAGCATTTT	CAISESPGQGVGSYQPQHF
TRBV2	.	TRBJ1-5	TRBD1	13	TGTGCCAGCAGTCAGATACAGGGGGGGCCCCAGCATTTT	CASSQIQGGPQHF
TRBV3-1/TRBV3-2	.	TRBJ2-5	.	14	TGTGCCAGCAGCCTACGGGGAGTCGGGGAGACCCAGTACTTC	CASSLRGVGETQYF
TRBV5-8	.	TRBJ2-7	.	16	TGTGCCAGCAGCTTGGTTAGGGGGTTAAGCTCCTACGAGCAGTACTTC	CASSLVRGLSSYEQYF
TRBV21-1	.	TRBJ2-2	.	18	TGTGCCAGCAGCAAAGACTATGGGGCCCGGGCCGGTTTTGGGGAGCTGTTTTTT	CASSKDYGARAGFGELFF
TRBV2	.	TRBJ1-2	.	14	TGTGCCAGCAGTGAAGCGAGGGTTAACTATGGCTACACCTTC	CASSEARVNYGYTF
TRBV5-1	.	TRBJ1-1	.	15	TGCGCCAGCAGCCCACCTGGCACTACGAACACTGAAGCTTTCTTT	CASSPPGTTNTEAFF
TRBV10-3	.	TRBJ1-2	TRBD1	15	TGTGCCATCAGTGACCCAGGGGGAGGGGGCTATGGCTACACCTTC	CAISDPGGGGYGYTF
TRBV19	.	TRBJ2-1	.	12	TGTGCCAGTAGGAACCCCGGGCTGGCGAAATTCTTC	CASRNPGLAKFF
TRBV4-1	once	TRBJ2-1	TRBD1	17	TGCGCCAGCAGCCAATTTATGGGGGGACAGGGTTACAATGAGCAGTTCTTC	CASSQFMGGQGYNEQFF
TRBV7-8	.	TRBJ2-6	TRBD1	17	TGTGCCAGCAGCTTGGCAGGGGGCTCCCCTGGGGCCAACGTCCTGACTTTC	CASSLAGGSPGANVLTF
TRBV18	.	TRBJ1-2	.	15	TGTGCCAGCTCACCAAACAGCTACGCTGGCTATGGCTACACCTTC	CASSPNSYAGYGYTF
TRBV7-2	few	TRBJ2-1	.	12	TGTGCCAGCAGCTTAGTATCCAATGAGCAGTTCTTC	CASSLVSNEQFF
TRBV9	.	TRBJ2-5	TRBD2	14	TGTGCCAGCAGCGCGGGACTATCGCAAGAGACCCAGTACTTC	CASSAGLSQETQYF
TRBV5-6	.	TRBJ1-1	.	17	TGTGCCAGCAGCTTAGGGGAGGGGGGCCCCCTGAACACTGAAGCTTTCTTT	CASSLGEGGPLNTEAFF